The text below deals with one T cell receptor beta chain. Its matching antigen is unknown. This entry comes from a study of CXCR3-negative and CXCR3-positive naive CD8 T cells. Notes on the study in general: Naive subsets showed comparable surface CD5, and TCR interaction strength was also inferred from TRB CDR3 physicochemistry.

Subsets of CD8+ T cells were each sorted in triplicate at approximately 270,000 cells apiece. The germline V gene has CDR1 KGHSY and CDR2 FQNENV. The length of the CDR3 is 14 residues. UMI labels and 5' RACE were used to prepare the TRB cDNA libraries. TCRdb re-called the 5' RACE reads; one entry per CDR3 protein, DNA not given. This sample contains approximately 74,000 distinct CDR3 sequences. The sequence derives from a human donor in good health. Some clones in this sample may be carry-over from other donors' samples. This rearrangement joins TRBV16 to TRBJ1-2. Sequencing used naive CXCR3- CD8+ T cells from blood. Subset: CD45RO-CCR7+CD27+CD95- naive CD8+ T cells lacking CXCR3 (TNR3-). This chain's CDR3 is CASSQATPNYGYTF.